The 21 T cell receptor beta chains given below trace back to one sample, sequenced in a study of regulatory T cells in long-lasting Graves disease. Through Arm-PCR of CDR3 regions and iRepertoire HTBI primers, TCR beta libraries were built. TCRdb re-called the multiplex PCR reads with MiXCR, one entry per CDR3 protein. The top ten clones hold around 14% of a sample with roughly 490,000 distinct CDR3 sequences, roughly 23% of them seen once. As to time point: persistent/refractory GD, antithyroid drugs over 5 years with positive TRAb. Construction of the TCR library relied on RNA isolated from PBMCs. Here the sequenced sample was peripheral blood mononuclear cells (PBMCs), taken when the disease was refractory, from a patient treated with antithyroid drugs. All receptors derive from a female donor with Graves disease.

This clonotype was seen many times. The CDR3 loop reads CASSYFWSGGETQYF. The CDR3 region has the DNA TGTGCCAGCAGTTACTTCTGGTCGGGAGGAGAGACCCAGTACTTC. The chain employs TRBV6-2 or TRBV6-3 and TRBJ2-5; 7 nucleotides line up with TRBD2. CDR1 is MNHEY, CDR2 SVGEGT, per germline. The CDR3 consists of 15 residues. V was pared by 1 base and J by 4 bases, with 6 bases of the junction left unmatched.

At least ten counts were recorded for this clonotype. This sequence joins TRBV11-1 and TRBJ2-2; D is possibly TRBD2 (5 bases). The V gene's germline CDR1 is SGHAT and CDR2 FQDESV (reference sequence). V was shortened by 0 bases and J by 4 bases, with 6 bases between the two germline ends. There are 14 residues in the CDR3. CDR3 DNA: TGTGCCAGCAGCTTAGCAGGGAGCACCGGGGAGCTGTTTTTT. Translation: CASSLAGSTGELFF.

This clonotype has ten or more counts. The chain couples TRBV7-9 to TRBJ1-1, with D unresolved. CDR3 length: 12 residues. Germline V CDR1 and CDR2: SEHNR, FQNEAQ (reference sequence). V was cut by 1 base and J by 8 bases, with 8 bases left in between. The CDR3, as DNA: TGTGCCAGCAGCTTAGTTGGAGTGGAAGCTTTCTTT. Its translation: CASSLVGVEAFF.

This clonotype turned up a few times. This chain links TRBV11-2 with TRBJ2-6; possibly TRBD2 for D (7 bases). V was clipped by 7 bases and J by 3 bases, with 16 bases between them. There are 16 residues in the CDR3. CDR1 and CDR2 from the germline V gene are SGHAT and FQNNGV. The CDR3 bases are TGTGCCAGCACCATCGGGGGGCTAGTTGGGGCCAACGTCCTGACTTTC. Translated, it gives CASTIGGLVGANVLTF.

This clonotype was seen at least ten times. The J gene is TRBJ1-2, the V gene TRBV30, with 9 bases lining up with TRBD1. The V gene end was trimmed by 4 bases and the J gene end by 3 bases; junction bases not matched to a gene: 6. There are 14 residues in the CDR3. Germline CDR1 GTSNPN, CDR2 SVGIG (reference sequence). The CDR3 coding sequence is TGTGCCTGGATTGGGGACAGGGTAGACTATGGCTACACCTTC. Translation: CAWIGDRVDYGYTF.

The genes are TRBV27 and TRBJ1-1, with D tentatively TRBD1 (6 bases). Germline lookup yields CDR1 MNHEY and CDR2 SMNVEV (reference sequence). V was clipped by 5 bases and J by 3 bases, with 16 bases between them. CDR3 size: 15 residues. This chain's CDR3 is CASSESQGRYTEAFF. The DNA for the CDR3 is TGTGCCAGCAGTGAGTCGCAGGGGCGGTACACTGAAGCTTTCTTT.

In its sample, this clonotype was seen many times. The chain joins TRBV6-2 or TRBV6-3 to TRBJ2-7; 10 nucleotides align to TRBD1. After removal of 6 bases from V and 3 bases from J, the junction contained 5 bases not matched to a gene. There are 14 residues in the CDR3. Germline CDR1 MNHEY, CDR2 SVGEGT. The CDR3, as DNA: TGTGCCAGCAGGAGACAGGGGGCCCACTACGAGCAGTACTTC. Translating it yields CASRRQGAHYEQYF.

This clonotype was seen repeatedly, ten times or more. The chain carries TRBV28 and TRBJ2-7; maybe TRBD1 (6 bases). The length of the CDR3 is 13 residues. V was clipped by 6 bases and J by 5 bases, with 14 bases between them. CDR1 MDHEN and CDR2 SYDVKM come from the germline V gene. CDR3 DNA sequence: TGTGCCAGCAGAAGAGGGGGTGACGACGAGCAGTACTTC. Protein sequence: CASRRGGDDEQYF.

This clonotype was detected once. The V and J genes are TRBV6-2 or TRBV6-3 and TRBJ1-5, with 11 bases that match TRBD1. The length of the CDR3 is 18 residues. Looked up from germline, CDR1 is MNHEY and CDR2 is SVGEGT. With 6 bases clipped from V and 4 bases from J, the junction kept 14 bases outside the gene matches. The CDR3 loop is CASRTQALDRGPNQPQHF. CDR3 sequence (DNA): TGTGCCAGCAGAACCCAAGCCTTGGACAGGGGGCCTAATCAGCCCCAGCATTTT.

This rearrangement joins TRBV28 to TRBJ2-1; 10 nucleotides agree with TRBD2. CDR1 MDHEN and CDR2 SYDVKM come from the germline V gene. This CDR3 has 15 amino acids. The junction had 7 bases not matched to a gene; V was cut back by 4 bases and J by 7 bases. CDR3 amino acids: CASSSIAGGRNEQFF. In DNA, the CDR3 is TGTGCCAGCAGTTCCATAGCGGGAGGAAGAAATGAGCAGTTCTTC.

The rearrangement uses TRBV5-1 and TRBJ2-7; 8 bases align to TRBD1. Germline CDR1 and CDR2: SGHRS and YFSETQ. J was trimmed by 9 bases and V by 4 bases; bases with no gene match: 9. This CDR3 has 13 residues. The CDR3 loop is CASSPGTGQRQYF. CDR3 in DNA: TGCGCCAGCAGCCCCGGGACAGGACAGAGGCAGTACTTC.

This clonotype has a handful of counts. The chain joins TRBV20-1 to TRBJ2-7; 7 nucleotides line up with TRBD1. There are 14 residues in the CDR3. J gave up 2 bases and V 5 bases, and 9 bases lay outside the gene matches. CDR1 and CDR2 from the germline V gene are DFQATT and SNEGSKA (reference sequence). The CDR3 DNA follows: TGCAGTGCTCCTACAATGGGACAGACCTACGAGCAGTACTTC. Amino acids: CSAPTMGQTYEQYF.

The chain joins TRBV19 to TRBJ2-4; D gene unclear. The V gene lost 5 bases and the J gene lost 3 bases, with 17 bases spanning the gap. CDR1 LNHDA and CDR2 SQIVND come from the germline V gene (reference sequence). This CDR3 has 16 amino acids. The CDR3 protein is CASSRSTAMGKNIQYF. The DNA for the CDR3 is TGTGCCAGTAGTCGGAGCACAGCCATGGGCAAAAACATTCAGTACTTC.

This clonotype was observed at least ten times. The chain links TRBV7-2 to TRBJ2-7, with a tentative D call TRBD2 (6 bases). Germline V gene data show CDR1 as SGHTA and CDR2 as FQGNSA. The V gene lost 2 bases and the J gene lost 7 bases, with 12 bases spanning the gap. CDR3 length equals 13 residues. CDR3 in DNA: TGTGCCAGCAGCTTATCTACACGGGGGGAGCAGTACTTC. It codes for CASSLSTRGEQYF.

Notes on this clonotype: One end of the junction varies from germline; a read error may be responsible. The V gene is TRBV7-2, the J gene TRBJ2-7; TRBD1 might be the D (5 bases). The germline V gene has CDR1 SGHTA and CDR2 FQGNSA. The CDR3 covers 13 residues. The CDR3 reads CASSLGPGIELYF. CDR3 coding DNA: TGTGCCAGCAGCTTAGGTCCAGGGATCGAGCTGTACTTC.

The chain is built from TRBV6-5 and TRBJ2-7; D not resolved. Germline CDR1 MNHEY, CDR2 SVGAGI. Trimming pared 4 bases from V and 3 bases from J, leaving 10 bases between. This CDR3 has 13 amino acids. The DNA of the CDR3 is TGTGCCAGCAGTTCCCAAAGTCTCTACGAGCAGTACTTC. Translation gives CASSSQSLYEQYF.

The CDR3 nucleotides read TGTGCCAGCAGCCCTAGGGACGCCCGACACACCATATATTTT. This encodes CASSPRDARHTIYF. The chain employs TRBV3-1 and TRBJ1-3; a possible D gene is TRBD1 (5 bases). V lost 4 bases, J lost 8 bases, and 15 bases lay in between. The CDR3 is made up of 14 amino acids. Germline assignment: CDR1 LGHDT and CDR2 YNNKEL (reference sequence).

The chain has TRBV19 and TRBJ1-1; D remains ambiguous. The CDR3 spans 14 residues. Germline V CDR1 and CDR2: LNHDA, SQIVND (reference sequence). V lost 0 bases to trimming and J lost 5 bases, with 10 bases between them. The DNA of the CDR3 is TGTGCCAGTAGTATAGATACGATCGGAACTGAAGCTTTCTTT. Its protein is CASSIDTIGTEAFF. The whole variable domain, remainder taken from reference TRBV19 and TRBJ1-1, is DGGITQSPKYLFRKEGQNVTLSCEQNLNHDAMYWYRQDPGQGLRLIYYSQIVNDFQKGDIAEGYSVSREKKESFPLTVTSAQKNPTAFYLCASSIDTIGTEAFFGQGTRLTVV.

The table lists this clonotype with many counts. The CDR3 protein is CATSDNDRLNQPQHF. The CDR3 bases are TGTGCCACCAGTGACAATGACAGACTTAATCAGCCCCAGCATTTT. This chain connects TRBV24-1 to TRBJ1-5, with D tentatively TRBD1 (5 bases). This CDR3 is 15 amino acids long. The V end was cut by 4 bases, the J end by 4 bases, with 13 bases between. The V gene's germline CDR1 is KGHDR and CDR2 SFDVKD.

This clonotype came up many times. The V call is TRBV20-1, the J call TRBJ1-1, with D possibly TRBD1 on 6 matching bases. The CDR3 loop spans 15 amino acids. The germline V and J ends were trimmed by 1 base and 4 bases, with 16 bases remaining between them. Germline CDR1 and CDR2: DFQATT and SNEGSKA (reference sequence). CDR3 residues: CSARVQGKVGTEAFF. The CDR3 DNA reads TGCAGTGCTAGAGTGCAGGGGAAAGTAGGCACTGAAGCTTTCTTT.

This clonotype was observed at least ten times. The rearrangement joins TRBV12-3 or TRBV12-4 to TRBJ2-7; TRBD1 matches 8 bases. Germline trimming cut 2 bases from V and 4 bases from J; bases unmatched to any gene: 4. This CDR3 spans 14 amino acids. This CDR3 reads CASSLQGALYEQYF. Here the CDR3 DNA reads TGTGCCAGCAGTTTACAGGGGGCCCTATACGAGCAGTACTTC.